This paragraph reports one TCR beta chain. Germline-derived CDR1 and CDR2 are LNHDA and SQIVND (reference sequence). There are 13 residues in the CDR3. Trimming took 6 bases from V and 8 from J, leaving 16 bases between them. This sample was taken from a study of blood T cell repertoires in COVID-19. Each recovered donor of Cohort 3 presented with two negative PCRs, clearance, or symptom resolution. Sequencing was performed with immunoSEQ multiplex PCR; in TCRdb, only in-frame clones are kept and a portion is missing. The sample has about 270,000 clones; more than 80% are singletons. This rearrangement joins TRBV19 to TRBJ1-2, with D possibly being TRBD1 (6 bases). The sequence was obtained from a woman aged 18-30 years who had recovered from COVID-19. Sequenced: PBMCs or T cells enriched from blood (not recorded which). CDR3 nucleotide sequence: TGTGCCAGTAGCCCCGGGACAATCAACGGCTACACCTTC. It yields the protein CASSPGTINGYTF.